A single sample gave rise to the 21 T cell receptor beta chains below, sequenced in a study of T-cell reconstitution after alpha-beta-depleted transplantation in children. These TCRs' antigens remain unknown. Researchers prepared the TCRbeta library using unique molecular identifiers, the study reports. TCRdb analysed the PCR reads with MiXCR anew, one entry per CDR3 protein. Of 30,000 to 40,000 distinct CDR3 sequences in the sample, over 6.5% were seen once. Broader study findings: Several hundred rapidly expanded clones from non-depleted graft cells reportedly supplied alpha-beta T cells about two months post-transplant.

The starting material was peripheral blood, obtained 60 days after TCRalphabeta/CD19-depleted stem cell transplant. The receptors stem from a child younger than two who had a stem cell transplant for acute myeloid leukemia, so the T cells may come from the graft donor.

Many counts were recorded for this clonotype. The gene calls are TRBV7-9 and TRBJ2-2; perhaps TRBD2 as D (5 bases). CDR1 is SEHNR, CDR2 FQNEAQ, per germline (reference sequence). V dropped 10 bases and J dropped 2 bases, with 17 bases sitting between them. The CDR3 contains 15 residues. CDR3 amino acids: CAKGPSGKNTGELFF. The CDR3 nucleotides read TGTGCCAAGGGCCCAAGCGGAAAAAACACCGGGGAGCTGTTTTTT.

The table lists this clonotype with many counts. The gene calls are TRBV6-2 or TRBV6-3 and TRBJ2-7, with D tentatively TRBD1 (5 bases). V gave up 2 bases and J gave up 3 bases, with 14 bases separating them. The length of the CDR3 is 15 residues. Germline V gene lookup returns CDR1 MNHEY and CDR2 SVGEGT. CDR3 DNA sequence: TGTGCCAGCAGTTACCAGGGTTGGGGCTTCTACGAGCAGTACTTC. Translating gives CASSYQGWGFYEQYF.

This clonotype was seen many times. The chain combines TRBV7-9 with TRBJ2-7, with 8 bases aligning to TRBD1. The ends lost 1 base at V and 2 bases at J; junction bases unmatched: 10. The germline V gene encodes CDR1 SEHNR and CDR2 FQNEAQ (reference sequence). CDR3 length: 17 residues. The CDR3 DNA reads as TGTGCCAGCAGCTTAGGTGTAATGGGGGACAGGACCTACGAGCAGTACTTC. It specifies CASSLGVMGDRTYEQYF.

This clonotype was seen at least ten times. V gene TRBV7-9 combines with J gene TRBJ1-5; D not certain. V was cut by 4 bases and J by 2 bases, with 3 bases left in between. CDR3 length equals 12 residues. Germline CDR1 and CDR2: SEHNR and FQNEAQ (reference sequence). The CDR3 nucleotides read TGTGCCAGCAGCTCCGGCAATCAGCCCCAGCATTTT. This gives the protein CASSSGNQPQHF.

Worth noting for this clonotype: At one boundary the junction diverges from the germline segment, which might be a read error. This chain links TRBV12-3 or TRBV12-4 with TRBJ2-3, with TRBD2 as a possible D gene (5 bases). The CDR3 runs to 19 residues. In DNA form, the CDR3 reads TGTGCCATCAGTTTAGCGTCGTTTAAAGGGTGGCAGTACACAGATACGCAGTATTTT. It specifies CAISLASFKGWQYTDTQYF.

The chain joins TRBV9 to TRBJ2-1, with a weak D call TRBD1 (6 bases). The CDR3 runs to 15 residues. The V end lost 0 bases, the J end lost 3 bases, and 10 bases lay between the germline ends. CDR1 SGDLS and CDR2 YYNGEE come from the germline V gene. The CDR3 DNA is TGTGCCAGCAGCGTAGAAGGACAGCACTACAATGAGCAGTTCTTC. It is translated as CASSVEGQHYNEQFF.

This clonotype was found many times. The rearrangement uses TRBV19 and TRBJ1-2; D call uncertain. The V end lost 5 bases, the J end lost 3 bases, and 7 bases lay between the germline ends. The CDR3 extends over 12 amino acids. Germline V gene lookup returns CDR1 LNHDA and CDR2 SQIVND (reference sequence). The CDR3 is CASSGQDYGYTF. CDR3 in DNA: TGTGCCAGTAGTGGGCAGGACTATGGCTACACCTTC.

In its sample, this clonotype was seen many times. CDR3 sequence reads: CASSRPGDEQYF. CDR3 nucleotide sequence: TGTGCCAGCAGCCGGCCGGGGGACGAGCAGTACTTC. The chain uses TRBV5-6 and TRBJ2-7; possibly TRBD2 for D (6 bases). The length of the CDR3 is 12 residues. V was shortened by 4 bases and J by 5 bases, with 10 bases between the two germline ends. Per germline, CDR1 SGHDT and CDR2 YYEEEE.

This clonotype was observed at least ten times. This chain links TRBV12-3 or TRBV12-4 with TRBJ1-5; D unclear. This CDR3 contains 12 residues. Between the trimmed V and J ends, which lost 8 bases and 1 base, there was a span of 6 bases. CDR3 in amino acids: CASAQSNQPQHF. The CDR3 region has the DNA TGTGCCAGCGCCCAGAGCAATCAGCCCCAGCATTTT.

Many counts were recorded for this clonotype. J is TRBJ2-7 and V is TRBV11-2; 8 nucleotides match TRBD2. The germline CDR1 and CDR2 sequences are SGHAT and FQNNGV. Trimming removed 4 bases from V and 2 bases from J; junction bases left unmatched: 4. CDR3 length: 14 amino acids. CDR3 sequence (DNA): TGTGCCAGCAGCTCGATAGCGGGACCCTACGAGCAGTACTTC. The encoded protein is CASSSIAGPYEQYF.

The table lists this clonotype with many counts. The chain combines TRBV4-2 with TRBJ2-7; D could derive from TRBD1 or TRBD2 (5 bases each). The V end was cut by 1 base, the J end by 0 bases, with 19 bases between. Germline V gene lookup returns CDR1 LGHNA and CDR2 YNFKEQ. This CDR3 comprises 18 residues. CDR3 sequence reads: CASSQVILRGTSSYEQYF. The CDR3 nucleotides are TGTGCCAGCAGCCAAGTTATATTACGAGGGACGAGCTCCTACGAGCAGTACTTC.

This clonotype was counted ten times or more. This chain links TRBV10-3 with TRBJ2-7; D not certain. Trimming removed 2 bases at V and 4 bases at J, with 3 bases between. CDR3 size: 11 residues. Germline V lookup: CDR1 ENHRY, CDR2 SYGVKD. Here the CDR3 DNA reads TGTGCCATCAGTGAGAGGTACGAGCAGTACTTC. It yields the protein CAISERYEQYF.

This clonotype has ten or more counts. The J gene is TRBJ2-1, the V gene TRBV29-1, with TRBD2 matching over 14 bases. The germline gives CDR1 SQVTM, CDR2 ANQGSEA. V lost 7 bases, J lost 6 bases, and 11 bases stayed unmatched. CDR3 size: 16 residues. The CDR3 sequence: CSAGLAGGLVTNEQFF. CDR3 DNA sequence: TGCAGCGCCGGACTAGCGGGAGGACTGGTAACCAATGAGCAGTTCTTC.

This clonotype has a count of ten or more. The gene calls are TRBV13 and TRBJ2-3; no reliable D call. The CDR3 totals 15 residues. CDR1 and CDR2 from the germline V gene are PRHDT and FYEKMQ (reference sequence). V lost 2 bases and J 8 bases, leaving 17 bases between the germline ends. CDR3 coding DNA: TGTGCCAGCAGCTTATACCCCCCCCGTAAGGGTACGCAGTATTTT. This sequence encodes CASSLYPPRKGTQYF.

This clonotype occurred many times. The DNA for the CDR3 is TGTGCCAGCAGCCCGCAGGGGGCCGTTAAGCCCCAGCATTTT. Translating gives CASSPQGAVKPQHF. The chain employs TRBV7-9 and TRBJ1-5; 8 bases align to TRBD1. The V gene end was trimmed by 5 bases and the J gene end by 8 bases; junction bases not matched to a gene: 8. Germline V gives CDR1 SEHNR, CDR2 FQNEAQ (reference sequence). The CDR3 totals 14 residues.

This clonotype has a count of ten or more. CDR3 nucleotide sequence: TGTGCCACCAGTGACCATGAAGGGGCCGGCTACACCTTC. It translates to CATSDHEGAGYTF. The chain joins TRBV24-1 to TRBJ1-2; TRBD1 is a possible D gene (5 bases). V lost 4 bases and J lost 8, with 13 bases in between. Germline assignment: CDR1 KGHDR and CDR2 SFDVKD. This CDR3 spans 13 amino acids.

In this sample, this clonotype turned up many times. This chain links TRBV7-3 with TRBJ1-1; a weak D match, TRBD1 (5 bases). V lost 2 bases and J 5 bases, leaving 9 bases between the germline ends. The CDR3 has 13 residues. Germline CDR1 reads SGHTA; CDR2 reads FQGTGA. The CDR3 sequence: CASSLLSGTEAFF. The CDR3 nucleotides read TGTGCCAGCAGCTTACTTTCAGGGACTGAAGCTTTCTTT.

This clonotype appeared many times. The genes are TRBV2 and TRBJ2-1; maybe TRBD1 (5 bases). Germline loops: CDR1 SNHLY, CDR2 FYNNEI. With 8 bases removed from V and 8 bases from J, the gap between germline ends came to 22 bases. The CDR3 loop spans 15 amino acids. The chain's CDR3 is CASSEGDYPDDEQFF. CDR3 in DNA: TGTGCCAGCTCCGAAGGGGATTATCCGGACGATGAGCAGTTCTTC.

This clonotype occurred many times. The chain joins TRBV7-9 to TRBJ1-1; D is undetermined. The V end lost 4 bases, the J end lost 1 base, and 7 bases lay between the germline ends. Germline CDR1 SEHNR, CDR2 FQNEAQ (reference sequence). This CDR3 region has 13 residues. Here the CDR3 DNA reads TGTGCCAGCAGCTCCCGGGAGAACACTGAAGCTTTCTTT. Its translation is CASSSRENTEAFF. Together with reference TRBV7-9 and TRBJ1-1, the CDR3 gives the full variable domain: DTGVSQNPRHKITKRGQNVTFRCDPISEHNRLYWYRQTLGQGPEFLTYFQNEAQLEKSRLLSDRFSAERPKGSFSTLEIQRTEQGDSAMYLCASSSRENTEAFFGQGTRLTVV.

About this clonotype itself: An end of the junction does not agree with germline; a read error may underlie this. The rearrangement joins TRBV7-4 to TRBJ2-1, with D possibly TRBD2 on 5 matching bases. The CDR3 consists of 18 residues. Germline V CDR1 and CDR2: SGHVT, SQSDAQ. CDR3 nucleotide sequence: TGTGCCTGCAGCACCACGACCTTTTGGCGGGCGACATACAATGAGCAGTTCTTC. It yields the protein CACSTTTFWRATYNEQFF.

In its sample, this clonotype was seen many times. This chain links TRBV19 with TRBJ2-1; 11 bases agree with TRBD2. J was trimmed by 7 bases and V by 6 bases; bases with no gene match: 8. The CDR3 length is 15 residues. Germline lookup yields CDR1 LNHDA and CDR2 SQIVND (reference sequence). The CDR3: CASSPWVAGGNEQFF. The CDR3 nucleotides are TGTGCCAGTAGCCCCTGGGTAGCGGGAGGGAATGAGCAGTTCTTC.